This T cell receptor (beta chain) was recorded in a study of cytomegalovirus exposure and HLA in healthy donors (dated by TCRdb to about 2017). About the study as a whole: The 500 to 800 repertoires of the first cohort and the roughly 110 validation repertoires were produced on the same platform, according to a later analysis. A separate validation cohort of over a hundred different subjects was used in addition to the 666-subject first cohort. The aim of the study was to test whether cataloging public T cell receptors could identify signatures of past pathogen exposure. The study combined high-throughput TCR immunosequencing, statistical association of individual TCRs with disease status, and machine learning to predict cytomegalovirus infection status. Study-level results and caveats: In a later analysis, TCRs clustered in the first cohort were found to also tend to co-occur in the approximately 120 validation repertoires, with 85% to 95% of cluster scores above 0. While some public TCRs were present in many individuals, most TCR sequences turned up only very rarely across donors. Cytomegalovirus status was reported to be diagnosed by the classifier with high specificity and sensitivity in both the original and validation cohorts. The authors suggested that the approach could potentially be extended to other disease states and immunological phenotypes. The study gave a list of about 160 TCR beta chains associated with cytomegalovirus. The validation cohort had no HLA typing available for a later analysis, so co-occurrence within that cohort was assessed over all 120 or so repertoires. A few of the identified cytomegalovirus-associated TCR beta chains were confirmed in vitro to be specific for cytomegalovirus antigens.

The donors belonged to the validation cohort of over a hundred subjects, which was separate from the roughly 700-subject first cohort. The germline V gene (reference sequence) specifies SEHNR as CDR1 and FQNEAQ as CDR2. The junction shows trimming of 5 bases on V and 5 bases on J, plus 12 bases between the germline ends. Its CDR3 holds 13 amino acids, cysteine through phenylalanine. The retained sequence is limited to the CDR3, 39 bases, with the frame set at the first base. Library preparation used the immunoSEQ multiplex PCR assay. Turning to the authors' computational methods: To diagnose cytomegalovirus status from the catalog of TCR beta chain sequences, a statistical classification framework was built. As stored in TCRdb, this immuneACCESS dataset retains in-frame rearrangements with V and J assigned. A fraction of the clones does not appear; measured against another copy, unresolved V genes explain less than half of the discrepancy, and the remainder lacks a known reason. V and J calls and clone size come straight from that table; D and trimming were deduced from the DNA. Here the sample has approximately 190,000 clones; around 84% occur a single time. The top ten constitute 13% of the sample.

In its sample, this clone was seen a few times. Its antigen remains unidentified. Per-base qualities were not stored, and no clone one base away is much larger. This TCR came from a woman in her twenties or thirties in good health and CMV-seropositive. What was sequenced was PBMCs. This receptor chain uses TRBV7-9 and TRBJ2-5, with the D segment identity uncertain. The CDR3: CASSLRTWETQYF. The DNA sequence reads TGTGCCAGCAGCCTAAGAACCTGGGAGACCCAGTACTTC.